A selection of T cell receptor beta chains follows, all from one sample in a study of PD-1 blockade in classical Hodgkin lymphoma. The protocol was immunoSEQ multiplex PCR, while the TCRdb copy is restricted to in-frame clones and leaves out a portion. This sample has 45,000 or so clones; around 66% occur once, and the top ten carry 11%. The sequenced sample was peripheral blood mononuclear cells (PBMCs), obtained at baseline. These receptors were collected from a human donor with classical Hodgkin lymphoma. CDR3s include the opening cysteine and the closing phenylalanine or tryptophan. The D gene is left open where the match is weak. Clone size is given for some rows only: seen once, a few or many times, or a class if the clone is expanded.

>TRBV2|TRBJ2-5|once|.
TGTGCCAGCAGTGACCTAGCGCGGACCCAGTACTTC
CASSDLARTQYF
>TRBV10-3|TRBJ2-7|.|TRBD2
TGTGCCATCAGTGAGCTAGCGGGGGGCTACGAGCAGTACTTC
CAISELAGGYEQYF
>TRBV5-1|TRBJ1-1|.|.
TGCGCCAGCGCCCCCACAGGAAGGTATAACACTGAAGCTTTCTTT
CASAPTGRYNTEAFF
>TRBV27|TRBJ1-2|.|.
TGTGCCAGCAGTCCGCAAGTTACAGGACGCTATGGCTACACCTTC
CASSPQVTGRYGYTF
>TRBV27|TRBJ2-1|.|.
TGTGCCAGCAGTTTGCGGACAGTACCTTCAAGCTCCTACAATGAGCAGTTCTTC
CASSLRTVPSSSYNEQFF
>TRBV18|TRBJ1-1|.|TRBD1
TGTGCCAGCTCACCAGGGACAGGGCAAACTGAAGCTTTCTTT
CASSPGTGQTEAFF
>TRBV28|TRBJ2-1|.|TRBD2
TGTGCCAGCAGCCGGACTAGCGGCCCGTGGGATGAGCAGTTCTTC
CASSRTSGPWDEQFF
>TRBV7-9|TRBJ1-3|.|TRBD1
TGTGCCAGCAGCTTCGGGACAGGGCCTGGAAACACCATATATTTT
CASSFGTGPGNTIYF
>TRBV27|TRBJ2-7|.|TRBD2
TGTGCCAGCAGTACCCGGGCTAGCGGCCTCTACGAGCAGTACTTC
CASSTRASGLYEQYF
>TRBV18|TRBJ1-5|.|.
TGTGCCAGCTCACAGTCCGTGGATAGCAATCAGCCCCAGCATTTT
CASSQSVDSNQPQHF
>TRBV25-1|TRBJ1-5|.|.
TGTGCCAGTTCCCCCCCCGGGTTGGAACAGCCCCAGCATTTT
CASSPPGLEQPQHF
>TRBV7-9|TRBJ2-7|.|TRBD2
TGTGCCAGCAGCCCCCCTAGGGAGGGCTCGTCCGTCGAGCAGTACTTC
CASSPPREGSSVEQYF
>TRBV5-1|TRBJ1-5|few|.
TGCGCCAGCAGTACTGACGGGGACAATAATCAGCCCCAGCATTTT
CASSTDGDNNQPQHF
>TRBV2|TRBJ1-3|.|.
TGTGCCATTACCCCGGTGGGATTCTCTGGAAACACCATATATTTT
CAITPVGFSGNTIYF
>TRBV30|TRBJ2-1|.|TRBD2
TGTGCCTGGACTAGCGGGGGAGGCGATGAGCAGTTCTTC
CAWTSGGGDEQFF